The TCR beta chain under discussion was sequenced for a study of T cells in Graves' hyperthyroidism and ophthalmopathy. Recently diagnosed hyperthyroidism of less than 2 months' duration affected patients aged 18 to 65. Between the trimmed V and J ends, which lost 7 bases and 5 bases, there was a span of 18 bases. The CDR3 runs to 14 residues. The V gene's germline CDR1 is SGDLS and CDR2 YYNGEE. TCR beta CDR3 region amplification was performed from RNA transcripts. RT-PCR in the first round (using the HTBI primer set) targeted the TCR CDR3. TCRdb used MiXCR to reprocess the multiplex PCR reads, holding one entry per CDR3 protein. In the table there are about 540,000 distinct CDR3 sequences, just over 45% of which are singletons.

The sequencing sample was made of peripheral blood or thyroid tissue (not recorded which). This TCR was recovered from a woman younger than 30 with Graves' hyperthyroidism. V gene TRBV9 combines with J gene TRBJ2-5, with D unresolved. The CDR3 DNA is TGTGCCAGCGGGCGGAGTGTAGAGAGGGAGACCCAGTACTTC. Amino acid sequence: CASGRSVERETQYF.